The sample holds a few counts of the clone carrying this T cell receptor (beta chain). What it binds is unknown. Germline lookup yields CDR1 SGHTA and CDR2 FQGNSA. Unmatched junction bases numbered 3, after V lost 4 bases and J lost 2 bases. The CDR3 runs 14 residues. This specimen comes from a study of beta chain features in type 1 diabetes. Whole-study findings and limits: A moderate, significant TCRB CDR3 shortening appeared in type 1 diabetes across four CD4+ subsets.

The study reverse transcribed the entire isolated RNA, so it sequenced expressed TCRB transcripts. This table comes from immunoSEQ multiplex PCR, and its TCRdb copy is limited to in-frame clones, with some not included. The table shows over 150,000 clones, with approximately 8% occurring only once. This chain uses TRBV7-2 with TRBJ2-5; 8 bases agree with TRBD1. The TCR sequence derives from a man aged 18 to 30 with type 1 diabetes. Source material: central memory CD4+ T cells from blood. CDR3 nucleotides: TGTGCCAGCAGCTATAACAGGGGGCAAGAGACCCAGTACTTC. It codes for CASSYNRGQETQYF. The full variable domain, its missing parts supplied by reference TRBV7-2 and TRBJ2-5, is GAGVSQSPSNKVTEKGKDVELRCDPISGHTALYWYRQSLGQGLEFLIYFQGNSAPDKSGLPSDRFSAERTGGSVSTLTIQRTQQEDSAVYLCASSYNRGQETQYFGPGTRLLVL.